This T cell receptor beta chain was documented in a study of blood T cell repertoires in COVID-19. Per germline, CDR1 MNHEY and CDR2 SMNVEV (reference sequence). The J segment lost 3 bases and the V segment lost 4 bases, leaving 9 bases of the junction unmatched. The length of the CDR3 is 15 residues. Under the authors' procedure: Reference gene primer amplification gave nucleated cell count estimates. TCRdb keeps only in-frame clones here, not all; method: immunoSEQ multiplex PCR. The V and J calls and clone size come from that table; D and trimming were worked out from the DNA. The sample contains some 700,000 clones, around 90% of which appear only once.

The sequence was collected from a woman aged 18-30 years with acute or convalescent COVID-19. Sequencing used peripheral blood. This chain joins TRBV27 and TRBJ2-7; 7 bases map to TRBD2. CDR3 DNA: TGTGCCAGCAGTTCCGGGGGGATTAGAAGCTACGAGCAGTACTTC. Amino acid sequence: CASSSGGIRSYEQYF.